These 17 T cell receptor beta chains were sequenced from one sample in a study of response to subunit inactivated influenza vaccine. TCRdb processed the RT-PCR reads anew with MiXCR; each CDR3 protein has one entry. The table lists around 480,000 distinct CDR3 sequences, approximately 17% of them singletons, with less than 4% in the top ten. The sample here was CD4+ T cells sorted from PBMCs, taken approximately 25 months after vaccination. The receptors were gathered from a man between 50 and 75 years old who received an inactivated influenza vaccine.

The V and J genes are TRBV7-2 and TRBJ2-7; D unresolved. Trimming left V 1 base short and J 1 base short, with 11 bases between. From germline, CDR1 is SGHTA and CDR2 FQGNSA. This CDR3 is 15 amino acids long. The CDR3 DNA reads as TGTGCCAGCAGCTTAGAGGTTTCTGGATCCTACGAGCAGTACTTC. It codes for CASSLEVSGSYEQYF. Full variable domain (missing parts from reference TRBV7-2 and TRBJ2-7): GAGVSQSPSNKVTEKGKDVELRCDPISGHTALYWYRQSLGQGLEFLIYFQGNSAPDKSGLPSDRFSAERTGGSVSTLTIQRTQQEDSAVYLCASSLEVSGSYEQYFGPGTRLTVT.

The chain recombines TRBV12-3 or TRBV12-4 with TRBJ2-3, with D possibly matching TRBD1 (6 bases). CDR3 size: 14 residues. V lost 3 bases to trimming and J lost 4 bases, with 11 bases between them. In DNA form, the CDR3 reads TGTGCCAGCAGTTTTGGACAGTTATCAGATACGCAGTATTTT. Residues: CASSFGQLSDTQYF.

This clonotype was detected many times. The CDR3: CASSQDGFQETQYF. CDR3 bases: TGCGCCAGCAGCCAGGACGGTTTCCAAGAGACCCAGTACTTC. This chain uses TRBV4-1 with TRBJ2-5; D ambiguous. Germline V gene sequence: CDR1 MGHRA, CDR2 YSYEKL. The CDR3 contains 14 residues. V shed 3 bases and J shed 1 base, with 9 bases lying between them.

This clonotype has only a few counts. The V and J genes are TRBV6-1 and TRBJ2-7, with D maybe TRBD1 (6 bases). Trimming removed 8 bases from V and 0 bases from J, with 14 bases in between. The CDR3 has 14 amino acids. The germline CDR1 and CDR2 sequences are MNHNS and SASEGT. This chain's CDR3 is CASATGWSSYEQYF. As DNA, the CDR3 is TGTGCCAGCGCAACAGGGTGGAGCTCCTACGAGCAGTACTTC.

There are a few counts of this clonotype. This rearrangement joins TRBV10-3 to TRBJ2-7; D call uncertain. This CDR3 comprises 14 residues. V lost 0 bases, J lost 0 bases, and 6 bases lay in between. The germline CDR1 and CDR2 sequences are ENHRY and SYGVKD. Here the CDR3 DNA reads TGTGCCATCAGTGAGTCCGACACCTCCTACGAGCAGTACTTC. The encoded protein is CAISESDTSYEQYF.

The table lists this clonotype with many counts. The V gene is TRBV5-4, the J gene TRBJ2-3, with 10 bases fitting TRBD1. CDR3 size: 17 residues. Germline trimming cut 4 bases from V and 2 bases from J; bases unmatched to any gene: 10. The germline CDR1 and CDR2 sequences are SGHNT and YYREEE (reference sequence). The DNA of the CDR3 is TGTGCCAGCAGCGGGAGAGGGACAGGGGCCTACACAGATACGCAGTATTTT. Its protein product is CASSGRGTGAYTDTQYF.

This clonotype has only a few counts. The chain joins TRBV7-2 to TRBJ1-4, with TRBD1 as a possible D gene (6 bases). V was trimmed by 1 base and J by 6 bases, leaving 12 bases between them. The germline gives CDR1 SGHTA, CDR2 FQGNSA. This CDR3 spans 15 amino acids. The CDR3 DNA follows: TGTGCCAGCAGCTTAGTAGGGACATCTCATGAAAAACTGTTTTTT. Amino acid sequence: CASSLVGTSHEKLFF.

This clonotype was seen a few times. The V and J genes are TRBV12-3 or TRBV12-4 and TRBJ1-2; no definite D call. This CDR3 region has 13 residues. The ends were cut back, 3 bases at V and 4 bases at J, with 9 bases in the middle. The CDR3 region has the DNA TGTGCCAGCAGTTTTGACCGTGCCTATGGCTACACCTTC. Translation: CASSFDRAYGYTF.

This clonotype appeared many times. The chain's CDR3 is CASSQDPNNSGNTIYF. The CDR3 region has the DNA TGCGCCAGCAGCCAAGATCCGAATAACTCTGGAAACACCATATATTTT. V is TRBV4-1 and J is TRBJ1-3; D is undetermined. The CDR3 consists of 16 residues. CDR1 is MGHRA and CDR2 is YSYEKL in the germline V gene. Trimming took off 0 bases at V and 0 bases at J, with 9 bases between the two ends.

The chain joins TRBV12-3 or TRBV12-4 to TRBJ2-1; the match to TRBD2 covers 16 bases. The CDR3 sequence is 21 residues long. V was pared by 2 bases and J by 2 bases, with 12 bases of the junction left unmatched. This CDR3 reads CASSLPGLAGGSGRAYNEQFF. The CDR3 DNA sequence: TGTGCCAGCAGTTTACCGGGACTAGCGGGGGGGTCCGGGAGAGCCTACAATGAGCAGTTCTTC.

Many counts were recorded for this clonotype. The rearrangement joins TRBV29-1 to TRBJ2-1; TRBD2 agrees at 9 bases. Germline values: CDR1 SQVTM, CDR2 ANQGSEA. There are 14 residues in the CDR3. Trimming cost V 7 bases and J 6 bases; bases outside gene matches: 10. As DNA, the CDR3 is TGCAGCGCCAGGCCTCGAGCGGGGGGCAATGAGCAGTTCTTC. As protein: CSARPRAGGNEQFF.

This clonotype was detected once. A much more abundant neighbour one base away suggests this may be a read error. J is TRBJ2-1 and V is TRBV5-6, with no clear D. CDR3 length: 18 amino acids. V was trimmed by 5 bases and J by 1 base, leaving 22 bases between them. Germline V gene data show CDR1 as SGHDT and CDR2 as YYEEEE. CDR3 loop: CASSSTSMGKGSYNEQFF. CDR3 DNA sequence: TGTGCCAGCAGTTCCACGAGCATGGGTAAGGGTTCCTACAATGAGCAGTTCTTC. Full variable domain (missing parts from reference TRBV5-6 and TRBJ2-1): DAGVTQSPTHLIKTRGQQVTLRCSPKSGHDTVSWYQQALGQGPQFIFQYYEEEERQRGNFPDRFSGHQFPNYSSELNVNALLLGDSALYLCASSSTSMGKGSYNEQFFGPGTRLTVL.

This clonotype has just a few counts. The V and J genes are TRBV27 and TRBJ2-7; 8 nucleotides match TRBD2. This CDR3 is built from 15 residues. Germline CDR1 and CDR2: MNHEY and SMNVEV (reference sequence). Trimming took 6 bases from V and 0 from J; bases not matched to a gene: 7. In DNA, the CDR3 is TGTGCCAGCAGCCAAACGGGAGGGCCCTCCTACGAGCAGTACTTC. This translates into CASSQTGGPSYEQYF.

This clonotype was detected a few times. The CDR3 region is CASSSTPRVGEQYF. The CDR3 DNA reads as TGTGCCAGCAGCTCCACCCCCCGGGTTGGAGAGCAGTACTTC. This rearrangement joins TRBV7-2 to TRBJ2-7, with D hard to call. The CDR3 extends over 14 amino acids. Trimming left V 4 bases short and J 7 bases short, with 17 bases between. Germline loops: CDR1 SGHTA, CDR2 FQGNSA.

The chain joins TRBV10-3 to TRBJ2-3; no clear D gene. The V end lost 6 bases, the J end lost 3 bases, and 7 bases lay between the germline ends. CDR1 and CDR2 (germline): ENHRY, SYGVKD. The CDR3 consists of 12 residues. The CDR3 here is CAIRPETDTQYF. CDR3 in DNA: TGTGCCATCAGACCAGAAACAGATACGCAGTATTTT.

In this sample, this clonotype turned up many times. This chain uses TRBV5-1 with TRBJ2-1, with TRBD2 matching 14 bases. Germline V gene sequence: CDR1 SGHRS, CDR2 YFSETQ. The CDR3 has 15 amino acids. Trimming cost V 4 bases and J 6 bases; bases outside gene matches: 3. CDR3 in DNA: TGCGCCAGCAGCCCCGGACTAGCGGGGGGCAATGAGCAGTTCTTC. Protein product: CASSPGLAGGNEQFF.

The CDR3 DNA reads TGTGCCAGCAGCTCTCGGACTAGCGGGGTCACAGATACGCAGTATTTT. Protein: CASSSRTSGVTDTQYF. This sequence joins TRBV7-8 and TRBJ2-3, with TRBD2 matching over 12 bases. CDR3 size: 16 residues. Germline-derived CDR1 and CDR2 are SGHVS and FQNEAQ. Losses at the gene ends were 4 bases for V and 2 bases for J; bases not matched to a gene: 4.